The clone carrying this TCR beta chain is a singleton in its sample. The ends were cut back, 8 bases at V and 9 bases at J, with 20 bases in the middle. The germline V gene encodes CDR1 MNHEY and CDR2 SMNVEV (reference sequence). CDR3 length equals 14 residues. This specimen belongs to a study of blood T cell repertoires in COVID-19. Clones were read by immunoSEQ multiplex PCR, and TCRdb kept only the in-frame ones, dropping some. The table includes roughly 330,000 clones, more than 80% detected once. The rearrangement uses TRBV27 and TRBJ2-1, with D maybe TRBD2 (7 bases). The sample comprised peripheral blood. The TCR comes from a man younger than 35 who had recovered from COVID-19. CDR3: CASRAWQGGGEQFF. CDR3 nucleotides: TGTGCCAGCCGGGCATGGCAGGGAGGGGGTGAGCAGTTCTTC.